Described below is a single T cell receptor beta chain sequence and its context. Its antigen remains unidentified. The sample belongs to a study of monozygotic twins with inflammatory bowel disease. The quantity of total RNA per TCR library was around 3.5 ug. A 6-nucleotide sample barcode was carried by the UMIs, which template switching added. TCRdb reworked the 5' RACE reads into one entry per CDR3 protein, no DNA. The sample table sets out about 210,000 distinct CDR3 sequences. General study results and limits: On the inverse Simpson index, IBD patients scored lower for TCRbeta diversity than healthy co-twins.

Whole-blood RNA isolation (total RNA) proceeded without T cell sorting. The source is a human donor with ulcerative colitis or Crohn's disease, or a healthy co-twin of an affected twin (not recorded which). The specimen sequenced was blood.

The CDR3 is CASSRSSGGSSYNEQFF. The chain carries TRBV3-1 and TRBJ2-1. The CDR3 runs 17 residues. Germline assignment: CDR1 LGHDT and CDR2 YNNKEL (reference sequence).